The rows below give T cell receptor beta chains drawn from one sample of a study of cytomegalovirus exposure and HLA in healthy donors. Repertoires were generated with immunoSEQ multiplex PCR, while TCRdb's copy carries only in-frame clones and drops some. The sample contains about 180,000 clones, approximately 70% of which appear only once. The material sequenced was PBMCs. The receptors shown here come from a human donor in good health. Each CDR3 is given with its conserved first and last residue. The order of the fields is clone size, D gene, J gene, V gene, CDR3 DNA, CDR3 protein. D genes are given only for firm matches. Some rows have no size entry. The others give once, few or many, or a class for an expanded clone.

>NA|NA|TRBJ2-7|TRBV30
TGTGCCTGGAGTGTACTCGGGTTGACAGATGAGCAGTACTTC
CAWSVLGLTDEQYF
>NA|TRBD2|TRBJ2-7|TRBV27
TGTGCCAGCAGTTCCCCCACCCGCGGGGGGGCCTACGAGCAGTACTTC
CASSSPTRGGAYEQYF
>NA|NA|TRBJ2-3|TRBV7-2
TGTGCCAGCAGCTCCCAGCGGGTCACAGATACGCAGTATTTT
CASSSQRVTDTQYF
>NA|NA|TRBJ1-2|TRBV6-1
TGTGCCAGCAGAGAGGGCTTTTCGGGGTATCGCGGCTACACCTTC
CASREGFSGYRGYTF
>NA|TRBD1|TRBJ1-2|TRBV27
TGTGCCAGCAGGGGACAGGGTTATGGCTACACCTTC
CASRGQGYGYTF
>NA|NA|TRBJ1-3|TRBV6-1
TGTGCCAGCAAGGGCGGGGGTAGAAACACCATATATTTT
CASKGGGRNTIYF
>NA|TRBD1|TRBJ2-3|TRBV5-1
TGCGCCAGCAGCCCGACTACAGGGGGCGCGTATTGGCAGTATTTT
CASSPTTGGAYWQYF
>once|NA|TRBJ2-2|TRBV11-1
TGTGCCAGCATGCGGACAGCTAGAAACACCGGGGAGCTGTTTTTT
CASMRTARNTGELFF
>NA|NA|TRBJ2-5|TRBV10-3
TGTGCCATCAGTGGCCAAAGACCCCGCGAGGGAGAGACCCAGTACTTC
CAISGQRPREGETQYF
>NA|TRBD2|TRBJ2-5|TRBV7-2
TGTGCCAGCAGCTTAGACCCTAGCGGGGACCAAGAGACCCAGTACTTC
CASSLDPSGDQETQYF
>NA|NA|TRBJ1-3|TRBV5-4
TGTGCCAGCAGCTTGGCGCGGGGGGCGGGCGGAAACACCATATATTTT
CASSLARGAGGNTIYF
>NA|TRBD2|TRBJ2-3|TRBV27
TGTGCCAGCAGTTTGGGGCTAGCGGGGCCAGATACGCAGTATTTT
CASSLGLAGPDTQYF
>NA|NA|TRBJ1-2|TRBV18
TGTGCCAGCTCTACTTCAGACACCCGCTATGGCTACACCTTC
CASSTSDTRYGYTF
>NA|TRBD1|TRBJ1-2|TRBV18
TGTGCCAGCTCAGCCGCAGGGGGCGCGCCGAGGGGCTACACCTTC
CASSAAGGAPRGYTF
>NA|NA|TRBJ1-2|TRBV7-2
TGTGCCAGCAGCCAGACTGGACAGCCGGCCCTCTCTGGCTACACCTTC
CASSQTGQPALSGYTF
>few|NA|TRBJ1-3|TRBV12-2
TGTGCAAGTCGCTTAGAATTTACAGGGATAGTGGGAGGAAACACCATATATTTT
CASRLEFTGIVGGNTIYF
>NA|TRBD1|TRBJ1-1|TRBV5-4
TGTGCCAGCTTGGGGGCTGACAGGGGTCGAGGCACTGAAGCTTTCTTT
CASLGADRGRGTEAFF
>NA|TRBD1|TRBJ2-7|TRBV5-6
TGTGCCAGCAGCCCCGGACAGGGGATCTACGAGCAGTACTTC
CASSPGQGIYEQYF
>NA|TRBD2|TRBJ2-2|TRBV2
TGTGCCAGCACCCAGACTAGCGGTAGGACCGGGGAGCTGTTTTTT
CASTQTSGRTGELFF
>NA|NA|TRBJ2-3|TRBV6-6
TGTGCCAGCAGTTACCAAGATACGCAGTATTTT
CASSYQDTQYF
>NA|TRBD1|TRBJ2-5|TRBV19
TGTGCCAGTAGTATAGCAGGGGGAGAGACCCAGTACTTC
CASSIAGGETQYF
>once|NA|TRBJ1-2|TRBV28
TGTGCCAGCAGTTTATGGGGTGACTTGGGCACCTTC
CASSLWGDLGTF
>NA|TRBD1|TRBJ1-1|TRBV2
TGTGCCAGCAGTGAATTAGGGGGCGCGGTTGAAGCTTTCTTT
CASSELGGAVEAFF
>few|NA|TRBJ2-7|TRBV7-2
TGTGCCAGCAGTTTAAACCGGGACTTATATTACGAGCAGTACTTC
CASSLNRDLYYEQYF
>NA|TRBD1|TRBJ1-1|TRBV11-2
TGTGCCAGCAGCCTAGTCAGGGGGAGGCCAGAAGCTTTCTTT
CASSLVRGRPEAFF
>NA|NA|TRBJ1-6|TRBV5-6
TGTGCCAGCAGCTCCCCGGCGGGGGCGACTTCACCCCTCCACTTT
CASSSPAGATSPLHF